Sequencing of this T cell receptor (beta chain) was carried out in a study of blood T cell repertoires in COVID-19. Overall study context: T cells, B-cell-depleted T cells, or PBMCs provided the cDNA or gDNA that served as material.

The Seattle patients, enrolled during active infection, were followed longitudinally. V lost 4 bases, J lost 4 bases, and 3 bases stayed unmatched. Germline lookup yields CDR1 MGHRA and CDR2 YSYEKL. CDR3 length: 13 amino acids. The data were produced by immunoSEQ multiplex PCR, yet TCRdb's version contains in-frame clones alone and is incomplete. In the table there are about 340,000 clones, approximately 86% of which are singletons. The chain employs TRBV4-1 and TRBJ1-2; 7 positions match TRBD1. Sequencing was carried out using peripheral blood. The sequence was collected from a woman aged 60-75 years with COVID-19, enrolled during active disease. The CDR3 DNA is TGCGCCAGCAGCCCGGACAGGTCCTATGGCTACACCTTC. It translates to CASSPDRSYGYTF.